The 23 T cell receptor beta chains below were found in one sample sequenced in a study of T cell changes during pregnancy in multiple sclerosis (dated 2019 in TCRdb). The library was made by the immunoSEQ multiplex PCR assay. TCRdb limited this immuneACCESS table to in-frame rearrangements with V and J called. A share of clones is missing; checked studies link under half to unresolved V genes, and the rest is unexplained. The sample table contains tens of thousands of clones; only one count was recorded for roughly 90% of them. The ten largest make up 2.8% of the sample. Sequences were derived from peripheral blood, sampled in the third trimester of pregnancy. Every receptor here comes from a female donor in good health, enrolled as a control in a pregnancy study.

V is TRBV7-8 and J is TRBJ2-3, with D perhaps TRBD2 (6 bases). The V end was cut by 5 bases, the J end by 3 bases, with 15 bases between. This CDR3 region has 15 residues. From germline, CDR1 is SGHVS and CDR2 FQNEAQ. Here the CDR3 DNA reads TGTGCCAGCAGCCGGGACTCCAGAGGGACAGATACGCAGTATTTT. It specifies CASSRDSRGTDTQYF.

CDR3: CASSIQVTTHEQYF. The CDR3 DNA reads as TGTGCCAGTAGTATACAGGTGACTACGCACGAGCAGTACTTC. V is TRBV19 and J is TRBJ2-7, with D perhaps matching TRBD2 (5 bases). Per the germline V gene, CDR1 is LNHDA and CDR2 is SQIVND (reference sequence). The V gene lost 2 bases and the J gene lost 5 bases, with 13 bases spanning the gap. The CDR3 loop spans 14 amino acids.

The gene calls are TRBV5-4 and TRBJ2-7; 9 positions agree with TRBD1. The V and J ends lost 4 bases and 2 bases, in that order; junction bases with no gene match: 4. The CDR3 is 14 amino acids. Germline loops: CDR1 SGHNT, CDR2 YYREEE (reference sequence). This chain's CDR3 is CASSLGQGPYEQYF. CDR3 DNA: TGTGCCAGCAGCCTCGGACAGGGGCCCTACGAGCAGTACTTC.

The genes are TRBV2 and TRBJ2-2; 8 nucleotides agree with TRBD2. Per germline, CDR1 SNHLY and CDR2 FYNNEI. The CDR3 consists of 16 residues. V was pared by 3 bases and J by 6 bases, with 9 bases of the junction left unmatched. CDR3 protein: CASSEDGGASPGELFF. The CDR3 DNA follows: TGTGCCAGCAGTGAGGACGGGGGGGCCAGTCCCGGGGAGCTGTTTTTT.

V usage is TRBV5-5 and J usage is TRBJ2-7; 8 nucleotides match TRBD1. The CDR3 runs to 16 residues. Germline V lookup: CDR1 SGHKS, CDR2 YYEKEE (reference sequence). The junction had 11 bases not matched to a gene; V was cut back by 3 bases and J by 3 bases. Here the CDR3 reads CASSWGTGKSVYEQYF. The CDR3 nucleotides read TGTGCCAGCAGCTGGGGGACAGGAAAGTCAGTCTACGAGCAGTACTTC.

This chain connects TRBV28 to TRBJ1-2; 7 bases line up with TRBD1. Germline CDR1 MDHEN, CDR2 SYDVKM. This CDR3 region has 13 residues. The V gene end was trimmed by 8 bases and the J gene end by 4 bases; junction bases not matched to a gene: 7. The CDR3 loop is CASLQGLSYGYTF. The CDR3 DNA is TGTGCCAGCCTACAGGGGTTGAGCTATGGCTACACCTTC.

The chain combines TRBV29-1 with TRBJ2-5; 9 bases match TRBD2. The CDR3 extends over 14 amino acids. Germline CDR1 reads SQVTM; CDR2 reads ANQGSEA. V was clipped by 2 bases and J by 4 bases; unmatched bases: 5. This CDR3 reads CSVEKLAGLETQYF. In DNA, the CDR3 is TGCAGCGTTGAAAAACTAGCGGGCTTAGAGACCCAGTACTTC.

In nucleotides, the CDR3 is TGCGCCAGCAGCTTGGTAGGGGGCGTTAGGGGAGCTTTCTTT. Amino acid sequence: CASSLVGGVRGAFF. The chain couples TRBV5-1 to TRBJ1-1, with 7 nucleotides matching TRBD1. The germline V gene encodes CDR1 SGHRS and CDR2 YFSETQ. CDR3 size: 14 residues. Trimming cost V 0 bases and J 10 bases; bases outside gene matches: 9.

The chain combines TRBV5-1 with TRBJ1-1; D remains unclear. Germline loops: CDR1 SGHRS, CDR2 YFSETQ. The V gene lost 0 bases and the J gene lost 4 bases, with 13 bases spanning the gap. The CDR3 spans 15 residues. CDR3 coding DNA: TGCGCCAGCAGCTTGGCACGGGGTGGAGTCACTGAAGCTTTCTTT. The encoded protein is CASSLARGGVTEAFF.

The chain is built from TRBV9 and TRBJ1-1; 8 bases are a match to TRBD1. The CDR3 sequence is 14 residues long. Germline-derived CDR1 and CDR2 are SGDLS and YYNGEE. J lost 4 bases, V lost 2 bases, and 4 bases had no gene match. The CDR3 DNA follows: TGTGCCAGCAGCGTCCAAACAGGGGGCACTGAAGCTTTCTTT. It is translated as CASSVQTGGTEAFF.

The CDR3, as DNA: TGCGCCAGCCCTATACCAGGGGGGCAGGGGAATTACAATGAGCAGTTCTTC. This translates into CASPIPGGQGNYNEQFF. The chain employs TRBV10-1 and TRBJ2-1; D might be TRBD1 (7 bases). In germline, CDR1 is WNHNN, CDR2 SYGVQD (reference sequence). CDR3 length equals 17 residues. V lost 8 bases and J 4 bases, leaving 24 bases between the germline ends.

The chain uses TRBV9 and TRBJ2-5; the D gene is possibly TRBD2 (5 bases). V lost 0 bases to trimming and J lost 7 bases, with 10 bases between them. In germline, CDR1 is SGDLS, CDR2 YYNGEE. The CDR3 covers 13 residues. The CDR3 coding sequence is TGTGCCAGCAGCGTAGGGACTGTTGGGACCCAGTACTTC. This gives the protein CASSVGTVGTQYF.

The CDR3 DNA reads as TGTGCCAGCAGCTTGTTGTCAGGGGTCCACGAGCAGTACTTC. It is translated as CASSLLSGVHEQYF. The gene calls are TRBV5-5 and TRBJ2-7; D is possibly TRBD1 (6 bases). CDR3 length: 14 residues. The germline V gene encodes CDR1 SGHKS and CDR2 YYEKEE (reference sequence). Trimming removed 1 base at V and 5 bases at J, with 13 bases between. The full variable domain, with the rest looked up from reference TRBV5-5 and TRBJ2-7, is DAGVTQSPTHLIKTRGQQVTLRCSPISGHKSVSWYQQVLGQGPQFIFQYYEKEERGRGNFPDRFSARQFPNYSSELNVNALLLGDSALYLCASSLLSGVHEQYFGPGTRLTVT.

This chain links TRBV14 with TRBJ2-2; 10 bases align to TRBD1. The CDR3 totals 17 residues. J gave up 4 bases and V 1 base, and 6 bases lay outside the gene matches. Germline V gene lookup returns CDR1 SGHDN and CDR2 FVKESK. The CDR3 sequence: CASSQVPGQGFTGELFF. The CDR3 DNA reads TGTGCCAGCAGCCAAGTCCCGGGACAGGGGTTCACCGGGGAGCTGTTTTTT. The complete variable domain, with remaining parts taken from reference TRBV14 and TRBJ2-2, reads EAGVTQFPSHSVIEKGQTVTLRCDPISGHDNLYWYRRVMGKEIKFLLHFVKESKQDESGMPNNRFLAERTGGTYSTLKVQPAELEDSGVYFCASSQVPGQGFTGELFFGEGSRLTVL.

The chain couples TRBV25-1 to TRBJ2-2; TRBD2 might be the D (5 bases). Trimming took 2 bases from V and 2 from J, leaving 12 bases between them. CDR1 is MGHDK and CDR2 is SYGVNS in the germline V gene. The CDR3 has 16 residues. This chain's CDR3 is CASSELGESNTGELFF. CDR3 nucleotide sequence: TGTGCCAGCAGTGAACTCGGGGAATCTAACACCGGGGAGCTGTTTTTT. The full variable domain, completed using reference TRBV25-1 and TRBJ2-2, is EADIYQTPRYLVIGTGKKITLECSQTMGHDKMYWYQQDPGMELHLIHYSYGVNSTEKGDLSSESTVSRIRTEHFPLTLESARPSHTSQYLCASSELGESNTGELFFGEGSRLTVL.

This chain uses TRBV5-1 with TRBJ2-5; TRBD2 agrees at 8 bases. Germline V CDR1 and CDR2: SGHRS, YFSETQ. V shed 5 bases, J shed 1 base, and the junction held 10 bases outside the gene matches. This CDR3 is built from 16 residues. This chain's CDR3 is CASRSTGGGSQETQYF. DNA of the CDR3: TGCGCCAGCAGGTCCACTGGCGGGGGGTCCCAAGAGACCCAGTACTTC.

The chain has TRBV5-1 and TRBJ2-3, with 8 nucleotides matching TRBD1. This CDR3 region has 16 residues. Germline lookup yields CDR1 SGHRS and CDR2 YFSETQ. With 2 bases clipped from V and 0 bases from J, the junction kept 5 bases outside the gene matches. This chain's CDR3 is CASSFLGQGSTDTQYF. CDR3 coding DNA: TGCGCCAGCAGCTTCCTTGGACAGGGCAGCACAGATACGCAGTATTTT. The full variable domain, rest sourced from reference TRBV5-1 and TRBJ2-3, is KAGVTQTPRYLIKTRGQQVTLSCSPISGHRSVSWYQQTPGQGLQFLFEYFSETQRNKGNFPGRFSGRQFSNSRSEMNVSTLELGDSALYLCASSFLGQGSTDTQYFGPGTRLTVL.

This clone was counted only a few times. The chain uses TRBV10-3 and TRBJ2-5; TRBD2 matches 14 bases. The CDR3 totals 14 residues. With V trimmed by 8 bases and J by 5 bases, 4 bases remained unmatched. Germline assignment: CDR1 ENHRY and CDR2 SYGVKD. The CDR3 here is CAISGLAGEETQYF. As DNA, the CDR3 is TGTGCCATCTCGGGACTAGCGGGAGAGGAGACCCAGTACTTC.

This clone was seen just once. The rearrangement uses TRBV6-1 and TRBJ2-3; possible D gene TRBD2, 6 bases. The V and J ends lost 2 bases and 0 bases respectively, with 12 bases between them. Germline V lookup: CDR1 MNHNS, CDR2 SASEGT. The CDR3 totals 16 residues. CDR3 sequence: CASSELIAASTDTQYF. DNA for the CDR3: TGTGCCAGCAGTGAACTAATAGCGGCTAGCACAGATACGCAGTATTTT.

The genes are TRBV5-4 and TRBJ1-2, with 12 bases lining up with TRBD1. The CDR3 runs 18 residues. CDR1 SGHNT and CDR2 YYREEE come from the germline V gene (reference sequence). Germline trimming cut 4 bases from V and 5 bases from J; bases unmatched to any gene: 15. CDR3 in DNA: TGTGCCAGCAGCCAAGATCGAGGGACAGGGGGCAATGGGTATGGCTACACCTTC. It translates to CASSQDRGTGGNGYGYTF.

The chain combines TRBV30 with TRBJ2-5, with D maybe TRBD1 (5 bases). CDR1 and CDR2 (germline): GTSNPN, SVGIG (reference sequence). The CDR3 loop spans 12 amino acids. V was trimmed by 5 bases and J by 2 bases, leaving 9 bases between them. The CDR3 sequence is CAWRQPQETQYF. CDR3 nucleotides: TGTGCCTGGCGACAGCCTCAAGAGACCCAGTACTTC.

The chain uses TRBV7-2 and TRBJ1-3; D may be TRBD1 (6 bases). The CDR3 consists of 17 residues. V shed 5 bases and J shed 0 bases, with 17 bases lying between them. In germline, CDR1 is SGHTA, CDR2 FQGNSA. The chain's CDR3 is CASSPGGQTISGNTIYF. In nucleotides, the CDR3 is TGTGCCAGCAGCCCGGGGGGCCAGACGATCTCTGGAAACACCATATATTTT.

This chain connects TRBV7-9 to TRBJ2-1; 9 bases fit TRBD2. J was trimmed by 0 bases and V by 3 bases; bases with no gene match: 0. Germline assignment: CDR1 SEHNR and CDR2 FQNEAQ (reference sequence). This CDR3 has 15 amino acids. CDR3 sequence reads: CASSFSGSSYNEQFF. DNA for the CDR3: TGTGCCAGCAGCTTTAGCGGGAGCTCCTACAATGAGCAGTTCTTC.